This passage covers 13 T cell receptor beta chains from one sample sequenced in a study of CD8+CD57+ T cells in acquired aplastic anemia. By flow cytometry, patients selected for sequencing had shown an expansion of CD8+CD57+ cells. The use of genomic DNA as template underpinned the TCR beta VDJ and CDR3 profiling. TCRdb re-derived calls from the reads in MiXCR, one entry per CDR3 protein. The table records over 250,000 distinct CDR3 sequences, around three fifths of them present only once. Sequenced sample: sorted CD4+, CD8+, or CD8+CD57+ T cells (not recorded which) from PBMCs. These receptors originate from a human donor with aplastic anemia.

The chain is built from TRBV7-3 and TRBJ2-7, with D uncertain. CDR1 and CDR2 from the germline V gene are SGHTA and FQGTGA. This CDR3 comprises 9 residues. Trimming removed 7 bases from V and 3 bases from J, with 1 base in between. CDR3 coding DNA: TGTGCCAGCAACTACGAGCAGTACTTC. Encoded protein: CASNYEQYF.

J is TRBJ2-3 and V is TRBV9; D is possibly TRBD2 (7 bases). In germline, CDR1 is SGDLS, CDR2 YYNGEE. V shed 4 bases and J shed 3 bases, with 15 bases lying between them. The CDR3 length is 15 residues. The CDR3 is CASSPHAGATDTQYF. The DNA for the CDR3 is TGTGCCAGCAGCCCACATGCGGGGGCTACAGATACGCAGTATTTT.

This clonotype was found many times. The chain carries TRBV20-1 and TRBJ2-3, with TRBD1 identical over 7 bases. There are 13 residues in the CDR3. CDR1 and CDR2 from the germline V gene are DFQATT and SNEGSKA (reference sequence). The V and J ends lost 1 base and 4 bases, in that order; junction bases with no gene match: 2. The DNA for the CDR3 is TGCAGTGCTAGAGCCCAGGGGGCAGATACGCAGTATTTT. Protein sequence: CSARAQGADTQYF.

J is TRBJ1-1 and V is TRBV5-1; possible D gene TRBD1, 6 bases. Trimming left V 3 bases short and J 6 bases short, with 18 bases between. CDR3 size: 15 residues. Germline V gene lookup returns CDR1 SGHRS and CDR2 YFSETQ. The CDR3 DNA sequence: TGCGCCAGCAGCTCTAAGACAGGCCCTGAGGCTGAAGCTTTCTTT. This translates into CASSSKTGPEAEAFF.

CDR3 sequence: CASSLAHLGDTQYF. The DNA of the CDR3 is TGTGCCAGCAGCTTAGCGCATTTGGGGGATACGCAGTATTTT. V and J are TRBV7-2 and TRBJ2-3; D gene ambiguous. The CDR3 runs to 14 residues. Between the trimmed V and J ends, which lost 0 bases and 6 bases, there was a span of 10 bases. Looked up from germline, CDR1 is SGHTA and CDR2 is FQGNSA.

This clonotype has a count of ten or more. The chain employs TRBV6-2 or TRBV6-3 and TRBJ1-1; D gene unclear. Looked up from germline, CDR1 is MNHEY and CDR2 is SVGEGT. Trimming took off 5 bases at V and 4 bases at J, with 8 bases between the two ends. CDR3 length equals 12 residues. The CDR3: CASSQTVTEAFF. CDR3 DNA sequence: TGTGCCAGCAGTCAGACGGTCACTGAAGCTTTCTTT.

The J gene is TRBJ2-2, the V gene TRBV6-6, with TRBD1 matching over 8 bases. The CDR3 consists of 15 residues. CDR1 and CDR2 (germline): MNHNY, SVGAGI (reference sequence). V shed 7 bases and J 2 bases; nucleotides not matched to a gene: 6. This CDR3 is CASKNDRGNTGELFF. The CDR3 DNA sequence: TGTGCCAGCAAAAATGACAGGGGCAACACCGGGGAGCTGTTTTTT.

This clonotype has only a few counts. The CDR3 reads CASGSTGGNGYTF. CDR3 DNA sequence: TGTGCCAGCGGGTCGACAGGGGGAAACGGCTACACCTTC. The chain recombines TRBV7-6 with TRBJ1-2, with TRBD1 identical over 9 bases. V was pared by 8 bases and J by 8 bases, with 9 bases of the junction left unmatched. The CDR3 spans 13 residues. CDR1 is SGHVS, CDR2 FNYEAQ, per germline.

This clonotype showed up many times. V gene TRBV5-1 combines with J gene TRBJ1-1, with 8 bases fitting TRBD1. Germline CDR1 and CDR2: SGHRS and YFSETQ. The CDR3 has 16 residues. Losses at the gene ends were 0 bases for V and 1 base for J; bases not matched to a gene: 5. The CDR3 loop reads CASSLDRGSSNTEAFF. The CDR3 coding sequence is TGCGCCAGCAGCTTGGACAGGGGGTCGTCGAACACTGAAGCTTTCTTT.

This chain joins TRBV7-9 and TRBJ2-5, with 11 bases lining up with TRBD2. This CDR3 is 15 amino acids long. Germline V gives CDR1 SEHNR, CDR2 FQNEAQ (reference sequence). Trimming removed 6 bases from V and 4 bases from J; junction bases left unmatched: 7. CDR3 protein: CASRIAGGYGETQYF. The DNA of the CDR3 is TGTGCCAGCAGAATAGCGGGGGGGTACGGAGAGACCCAGTACTTC.

The chain uses TRBV7-9 and TRBJ2-2; TRBD1 matches 7 bases. This CDR3 is 16 amino acids long. Germline-derived CDR1 and CDR2 are SEHNR and FQNEAQ (reference sequence). After removal of 1 base from V and 2 bases from J, the junction contained 4 bases not matched to a gene. DNA for the CDR3: TGTGCCAGCAGCTTAGTGGGACAGATAAACACCGGGGAGCTGTTTTTT. It codes for CASSLVGQINTGELFF.

The gene calls are TRBV15 and TRBJ1-2; D remains ambiguous. V shed 2 bases and J shed 8 bases, with 18 bases lying between them. CDR1 is LNHNV, CDR2 YYDKDF, per germline (reference sequence). The CDR3 has 15 amino acids. The CDR3 loop reads CATSRTEPGPVGYTF. The CDR3 DNA reads as TGTGCCACCAGCAGAACTGAACCGGGCCCGGTGGGCTACACCTTC. Full variable domain (outside the CDR3, taken from reference TRBV15 and TRBJ1-2): DAMVIQNPRYQVTQFGKPVTLSCSQTLNHNVMYWYQQKSSQAPKLLFHYYDKDFNNEADTPDNFQSRRPNTSFCFLDIRSPGLGDTAMYLCATSRTEPGPVGYTFGSGTRLTVV.

This clonotype was recorded once. The genes are TRBV11-3 and TRBJ2-1; 12 bases are shared with TRBD2. Per the germline V gene, CDR1 is SGHNT and CDR2 is YENEEA. This CDR3 contains 16 residues. The junction had 6 bases not matched to a gene; V was cut back by 3 bases and J by 6 bases. The CDR3 sequence: CASSFPGLAGSNEQFF. CDR3 in DNA: TGTGCCAGCAGCTTTCCAGGACTAGCGGGATCCAATGAGCAGTTCTTC. Looking up the rest from reference TRBV11-3 and TRBJ2-1 gives the full variable domain: EAGVVQSPRYKIIEKKQPVAFWCNPISGHNTLYWYLQNLGQGPELLIRYENEEAVDDSQLPKDRFSAERLKGVDSTLKIQPAELGDSAVYLCASSFPGLAGSNEQFFGPGTRLTVL.